This T cell receptor (beta chain) was sequenced for a study of CD8+CD57+ T cells in acquired aplastic anemia. Study-wide context: Sorting CD4+ and CD8+ cells gave DNA averaging about 3.2 ug.

The template used for profiling TCR beta VDJ and CDR3 was genomic DNA. MiXCR, run by TCRdb on the reads, gives a single entry per CDR3 protein. Here the sample spans 150,000 to 200,000 distinct CDR3 sequences, roughly 40% being singletons. A few counts support this clonotype. Its antigen is undetermined. Study results and limitations: Controls and patients did not differ significantly in CD8+ Simpson's diversity. Patients shared approximately 30 CD8+ CDR3 sequences with controls.

Sample: sorted CD4+, CD8+, or CD8+CD57+ T cells (not recorded which) from PBMCs. The receptor was isolated from a human donor in good health.

CDR3: CASRRGTFYGYTF. The CDR3 nucleotides are TGTGCCAGCAGAAGGGGGACATTCTATGGCTACACCTTC. The V gene is TRBV28, the J gene TRBJ1-2; a weak D match, TRBD1 (6 bases). The V and J ends lost 6 bases and 4 bases respectively, with 12 bases between them. This CDR3 is 13 amino acids long. The germline V gene has CDR1 MDHEN and CDR2 SYDVKM.